Presented here are 21 T cell receptor beta chains from one specimen sequenced in a study of patients and donors after allogeneic stem cell transplantation. MiXCR, applied by TCRdb to the RT-PCR reads, yields one record per CDR3 protein. This table has approximately 60,000 distinct CDR3 sequences, 13% appearing once. The material sequenced was blood, either unsorted or a sorted T cell fraction (not recorded which). The receptors derive from a human donor who was either an allogeneic HSCT recipient or a stem cell or donor lymphocyte infusion donor (not recorded which). It is not recorded whose cells these are; they may come from a transplant donor.

The sample holds many counts of this clonotype. The chain is built from TRBV5-1 and TRBJ1-1; 11 bases fit TRBD1. The germline gives CDR1 SGHRS, CDR2 YFSETQ. The J segment lost 1 base and the V segment lost 3 bases, leaving 2 bases of the junction unmatched. The CDR3 is 15 amino acids. The CDR3 loop reads CASSWGQGENTEAFF. The CDR3 bases are TGCGCCAGCAGCTGGGGACAGGGGGAGAACACTGAAGCTTTCTTT.

The genes are TRBV29-1 and TRBJ2-7; TRBD1 aligns across 8 bases. Unmatched junction bases numbered 10, after V lost 4 bases and J lost 5 bases. The CDR3 covers 14 residues. Germline CDR1 SQVTM, CDR2 ANQGSEA. The CDR3 coding sequence is TGCAGCGTTGTGAGTGTGGACAGGGAGGACGAGCAGTACTTC. Protein product: CSVVSVDREDEQYF.

This clonotype was recorded many times. V and J are TRBV5-1 and TRBJ1-2; D is undetermined. The CDR3 is 14 residues long. Germline V gene data show CDR1 as SGHRS and CDR2 as YFSETQ. Deletions cut 6 bases from V and 0 bases from J, with 12 bases between. CDR3 sequence: CASTPGSSNYGYTF. DNA of the CDR3: TGCGCCAGCACCCCGGGGAGCTCTAACTATGGCTACACCTTC. Full variable domain (outside the CDR3, taken from reference TRBV5-1 and TRBJ1-2): KAGVTQTPRYLIKTRGQQVTLSCSPISGHRSVSWYQQTPGQGLQFLFEYFSETQRNKGNFPGRFSGRQFSNSRSEMNVSTLELGDSALYLCASTPGSSNYGYTFGSGTRLTVV.

Ten or more counts support this clonotype. The chain recombines TRBV6-5 with TRBJ1-2; D ambiguous. The CDR3 loop spans 13 amino acids. Germline V lookup: CDR1 MNHEY, CDR2 SVGAGI. Trimming pared 6 bases from V and 4 bases from J, leaving 12 bases between. Written as DNA, the CDR3 is TGTGCCAGCAGGGACTCTAACACCTATGGCTACACCTTC. The encoded protein is CASRDSNTYGYTF.

This clonotype showed up just a few times. V is TRBV24-1 and J is TRBJ2-1; 7 bases map to TRBD1. V gave up 4 bases and J gave up 6 bases; unmatched junction bases: 8. Germline V gene lookup returns CDR1 KGHDR and CDR2 SFDVKD. The CDR3 has 15 residues. The CDR3 DNA is TGTGCCACCAGTGAGTCTGACAGGGAGCCCAATGAGCAGTTCTTC. It encodes CATSESDREPNEQFF.

This clonotype showed up just a few times. This chain uses TRBV6-5 with TRBJ2-1, with D uncertain. Trimming left V 0 bases short and J 5 bases short, with 5 bases between. Germline CDR1 and CDR2: MNHEY and SVGAGI. There are 13 residues in the CDR3. DNA for the CDR3: TGTGCCAGCAGTTACTCGGGGAACAATGAGCAGTTCTTC. It encodes CASSYSGNNEQFF.

The chain has TRBV25-1 and TRBJ1-4; 7 positions agree with TRBD1. The germline V gene has CDR1 MGHDK and CDR2 SYGVNS. V lost 8 bases, J lost 8 bases, and 8 bases stayed unmatched. CDR3 size: 13 residues. Here the CDR3 reads CASASARGEKLFF. DNA of the CDR3: TGTGCCAGCGCGAGTGCCAGGGGGGAAAAACTGTTTTTT.

This clonotype is termed medium-sized. The CDR3 DNA sequence: TGTGCCAGCAGCAGGGAGGGGGTCTATCAGCCCCAGCATTTT. This encodes CASSREGVYQPQHF. The chain carries TRBV21-1 and TRBJ1-5. TRBV21-1 is shown as a pseudogene. The CDR3 contains 14 residues.

The sample holds a few counts of this clonotype. The gene calls are TRBV12-3 or TRBV12-4 and TRBJ1-5; unclear D gene. The CDR3 consists of 12 residues. V was clipped by 2 bases and J by 7 bases, with 6 bases between them. The CDR3 is CASSLFGQPQHF. The CDR3 DNA reads TGTGCCAGCAGTTTATTCGGACAGCCCCAGCATTTT.

The sample holds a few counts of this clonotype. This chain links TRBV7-9 with TRBJ2-7; the match to TRBD1 covers 9 bases. Losses at the gene ends were 5 bases for V and 1 base for J; bases not matched to a gene: 9. There are 16 residues in the CDR3. Germline assignment: CDR1 SEHNR and CDR2 FQNEAQ (reference sequence). The CDR3, as DNA: TGTGCCAGCAGCCCCACTCCCGGGACAGGGTCCTACGAGCAGTACTTC. It codes for CASSPTPGTGSYEQYF.

The chain carries TRBV20-1 and TRBJ2-6; 8 nucleotides line up with TRBD1. The length of the CDR3 is 17 residues. The V gene end was trimmed by 0 bases and the J gene end by 3 bases; junction bases not matched to a gene: 7. Per the germline V gene, CDR1 is DFQATT and CDR2 is SNEGSKA (reference sequence). The CDR3 bases are TGCAGTGCTAGAGAAGGACAGGGCCCTCTTGGGGCCAACGTCCTGACTTTC. Translation gives CSAREGQGPLGANVLTF.

Many counts were recorded for this clonotype. The chain's CDR3 is CATSRELGGGYGYTF. In nucleotides, the CDR3 is TGTGCCACCAGCAGAGAATTGGGGGGCGGCTATGGCTACACCTTC. This chain connects TRBV15 to TRBJ1-2, with D tentatively TRBD1 (6 bases). CDR1 LNHNV and CDR2 YYDKDF come from the germline V gene (reference sequence). There are 15 residues in the CDR3. V lost 0 bases to trimming and J lost 4 bases, with 12 bases between them.

This clonotype was counted a few times. The J gene is TRBJ2-7, the V gene TRBV12-3 or TRBV12-4, with TRBD2 as a possible D gene (5 bases). V lost 4 bases to trimming and J lost 3 bases, with 7 bases between them. The CDR3 has 12 amino acids. The CDR3 sequence is CASSSGNYEQYF. CDR3 sequence (DNA): TGTGCCAGCAGTTCGGGGAACTACGAGCAGTACTTC.

The V and J genes are TRBV6-5 and TRBJ2-2; D remains ambiguous. The CDR3 consists of 13 residues. Germline values: CDR1 MNHEY, CDR2 SVGAGI. V lost 5 bases, J lost 7 bases, and 11 bases lay in between. CDR3 in DNA: TGTGCCAGCAGTCTGCGCGAGATCGGGGAGCTGTTTTTT. Its protein product is CASSLREIGELFF.

A few counts support this clonotype. The rearrangement joins TRBV29-1 to TRBJ1-2; 9 bases map to TRBD1. Germline V gene data show CDR1 as SQVTM and CDR2 as ANQGSEA. CDR3 length: 12 amino acids. With V trimmed by 6 bases and J by 8 bases, 7 bases remained unmatched. The CDR3 protein is CSVWGTGRGYTF. In DNA form, the CDR3 reads TGCAGCGTATGGGGGACAGGGCGAGGCTACACCTTC.

The CDR3 sequence is CASSQDPAGGSYEQYF. CDR3 bases: TGTGCCAGCAGCCAAGATCCCGCAGGAGGGTCCTACGAGCAGTACTTC. V usage is TRBV3-1 and J usage is TRBJ2-7; a weak D match, TRBD2 (6 bases). CDR1 and CDR2 (germline): LGHDT, YNNKEL (reference sequence). The V and J ends lost 0 bases and 1 base respectively, with 13 bases between them. The CDR3 totals 16 residues.

The gene calls are TRBV12-3 or TRBV12-4 and TRBJ1-2, with D possibly being TRBD1 (5 bases). Trimming left V 6 bases short and J 4 bases short, with 15 bases between. The CDR3 is made up of 14 amino acids. The CDR3: CASRNSGLGYGYTF. CDR3 bases: TGTGCCAGCAGGAATTCAGGGCTGGGCTATGGCTACACCTTC.

This clonotype was recorded at least ten times. The chain has TRBV20-1 and TRBJ1-1, with 9 positions matching TRBD1. Germline assignment: CDR1 DFQATT and CDR2 SNEGSKA (reference sequence). This CDR3 has 13 residues. J was trimmed by 8 bases and V by 5 bases; bases with no gene match: 9. For the CDR3, the DNA is TGCAGTGCTGATAATGACAGGGGGGCGGAAGCTTTCTTT. Protein product: CSADNDRGAEAFF.

The chain combines TRBV2 with TRBJ1-2; the D gene is possibly TRBD1 (6 bases). Germline V lookup: CDR1 SNHLY, CDR2 FYNNEI. This CDR3 region has 14 residues. Trimming removed 6 bases at V and 2 bases at J, with 13 bases between. CDR3 bases: TGTGCCAGCAGGGGAACAGGGCTAAACTATGGCTACACCTTC. It yields the protein CASRGTGLNYGYTF.

This clonotype was found many times. The gene calls are TRBV27 and TRBJ1-3, with unresolved D. The germline V and J ends were trimmed by 5 bases and 0 bases, with 14 bases remaining between them. The CDR3 runs to 16 residues. CDR1 is MNHEY, CDR2 SMNVEV, per germline (reference sequence). CDR3 loop: CASSSRGITSGNTIYF. CDR3 sequence (DNA): TGTGCCAGCAGTAGTCGCGGGATTACCTCTGGAAACACCATATATTTT.

This clonotype was seen more than once but under ten times. The DNA of the CDR3 is TGCGCCAGCAGCCCTACTAACTACAATGAGCAGTTCTTC. Translation gives CASSPTNYNEQFF. V is TRBV5-1 and J is TRBJ2-1; D is uncertain. Germline V lookup: CDR1 SGHRS, CDR2 YFSETQ. There are 13 residues in the CDR3. V shed 4 bases and J shed 3 bases, with 8 bases lying between them.